This T cell receptor (beta chain) was sequenced in a study of T-cell memory formation after mild COVID-19. MiXCR, applied by TCRdb to the 5' RACE reads, yields one record per CDR3 protein. The top ten hold more than 35% of the sample, which has 80,000 to 130,000 distinct CDR3 sequences, approximately 10% seen once. There are a few counts of this clonotype. The J segment lost 3 bases and the V segment lost 4 bases, leaving 7 bases of the junction unmatched. CDR1 and CDR2 from the germline V gene are SGHTA and FQGTGA. This CDR3 comprises 15 residues. This chain links TRBV7-3 with TRBJ2-3; 7 bases match TRBD2. The sequence was obtained from a man between 18 and 29 years old who had mild COVID-19 (a few samples of this study predate the infection). Cell type and time point are not known. Input material: PBMCs or a T cell subset sorted from them (not recorded which). This chain's CDR3 is CASSSYSGATDTQYF. The CDR3 coding sequence is TGTGCCAGCAGCTCCTACAGCGGGGCTACAGATACGCAGTATTTT.